These 24 T cell receptor beta chains originate from one sample sequenced in a study of pediatric ulcerative colitis. This table comes from immunoSEQ multiplex PCR, and its TCRdb copy is limited to in-frame clones, with some not included. The sample carries about 16,000 clones, 70% to 85% recorded once. One to two pinch biopsies were taken from the rectum during colonoscopy. Sequenced sample: gut tissue. The receptors were gathered from a boy between 10 and 17 years old with moderate ulcerative colitis.

This chain uses TRBV20-1 with TRBJ2-1, with 7 nucleotides matching TRBD1. CDR1 and CDR2 from the germline V gene are DFQATT and SNEGSKA (reference sequence). The CDR3 covers 11 residues. The CDR3 DNA is TGCAGCGGCATACAGGGGACTGAGCAGTTCTTC. Translating gives CSGIQGTEQFF.

As DNA, the CDR3 is TGCGCCAGCAGTGCTCGGGGAATGAACACTGAAGCTTTCTTT. This gives the protein CASSARGMNTEAFF. This chain uses TRBV10-2 with TRBJ1-1; D unclear. The V end lost 4 bases, the J end lost 0 bases, and 9 bases lay between the germline ends. The CDR3 runs to 14 residues. Germline V gene lookup returns CDR1 WSHSY and CDR2 SAAADI.

The rearrangement links TRBV6-4 to TRBJ1-1, with 7 positions matching TRBD1. The ends lost 2 bases at V and 4 bases at J; junction bases unmatched: 1. This CDR3 contains 13 residues. Germline assignment: CDR1 MRHNA and CDR2 SNTAGT. As DNA, the CDR3 is TGTGCCAGCAGTGACCGGGACAGCACTGAAGCTTTCTTT. Protein sequence: CASSDRDSTEAFF.

This sequence joins TRBV5-1 and TRBJ2-5, with a possible D match to TRBD2 (6 bases). The CDR3 is 11 amino acids. From germline, CDR1 is SGHRS and CDR2 YFSETQ. The V gene lost 4 bases and the J gene lost 7 bases, with 8 bases spanning the gap. CDR3 sequence: CASSLGGTQYF. CDR3 in DNA: TGCGCCAGCAGCCTGGGGGGGACCCAGTACTTC.

The chain has TRBV5-6 and TRBJ1-1; possible D gene TRBD1, 5 bases. V was cut by 0 bases and J by 0 bases, with 6 bases left in between. This CDR3 spans 14 amino acids. Germline CDR1 SGHDT, CDR2 YYEEEE. The CDR3 DNA is TGTGCCAGCAGCTTGGTAGGGGTGAACACTGAAGCTTTCTTT. Residues: CASSLVGVNTEAFF.

CDR3 nucleotide sequence: TGTGCCAGCAGCGCCCCAGGACAGCCAGGGGTAGAGACCCAGTACTTC. This encodes CASSAPGQPGVETQYF. This chain joins TRBV9 and TRBJ2-5; the D gene is possibly TRBD1 (6 bases). The germline CDR1 and CDR2 sequences are SGDLS and YYNGEE. The V end was cut by 3 bases, the J end by 4 bases, with 19 bases between. The length of the CDR3 is 16 residues.

This rearrangement joins TRBV5-5 to TRBJ1-5; D is ambiguous. Per the germline V gene, CDR1 is SGHKS and CDR2 is YYEKEE (reference sequence). This CDR3 spans 15 amino acids. Trimming pared 0 bases from V and 0 bases from J, leaving 7 bases between. In DNA, the CDR3 is TGTGCCAGCAGCTTGGGGCTGTATAGCAATCAGCCCCAGCATTTT. It specifies CASSLGLYSNQPQHF.

This clone occurred once. The chain uses TRBV5-6 and TRBJ2-5, with D perhaps TRBD1 or TRBD2 (5 bases each). Germline assignment: CDR1 SGHDT and CDR2 YYEEEE. Trimming removed 4 bases at V and 5 bases at J, with 18 bases between. The length of the CDR3 is 15 residues. CDR3 nucleotide sequence: TGTGCCAGCAGCACTGGGACGGTGGGGTGGGAGACCCAGTACTTC. Its translation: CASSTGTVGWETQYF.

The gene calls are TRBV11-3 and TRBJ1-2; D is uncertain. V lost 1 base, J lost 8 bases, and 8 bases lay in between. Germline CDR1 and CDR2: SGHNT and YENEEA. The CDR3 loop spans 12 amino acids. This CDR3 reads CASSLGEEGYTF. As DNA, the CDR3 is TGTGCCAGCAGCTTAGGCGAGGAGGGCTACACCTTC.

The chain carries TRBV5-5 and TRBJ2-1; no clear D. V lost 3 bases and J 2 bases, leaving 15 bases between the germline ends. There are 16 residues in the CDR3. Germline V gives CDR1 SGHKS, CDR2 YYEKEE (reference sequence). CDR3 in amino acids: CASSSDRITTYNEQFF. The CDR3 DNA follows: TGTGCCAGCAGCTCAGATCGGATAACGACCTACAATGAGCAGTTCTTC. The full variable domain, its missing parts supplied by reference TRBV5-5 and TRBJ2-1, is DAGVTQSPTHLIKTRGQQVTLRCSPISGHKSVSWYQQVLGQGPQFIFQYYEKEERGRGNFPDRFSARQFPNYSSELNVNALLLGDSALYLCASSSDRITTYNEQFFGPGTRLTVL.

This rearrangement joins TRBV11-2 to TRBJ2-5, with TRBD2 as a possible D gene (8 bases). Germline V lookup: CDR1 SGHAT, CDR2 FQNNGV. This CDR3 is built from 16 residues. The germline V and J ends were trimmed by 1 base and 5 bases, with 17 bases remaining between them. The CDR3 here is CASSLAGRGQRETQYF. CDR3 DNA sequence: TGTGCCAGCAGCTTAGCCGGGAGGGGGCAACGGGAGACCCAGTACTTC. Full variable domain (remainder filled in from reference TRBV11-2 and TRBJ2-5): EAGVAQSPRYKIIEKRQSVAFWCNPISGHATLYWYQQILGQGPKLLIQFQNNGVVDDSQLPKDRFSAERLKGVDSTLKIQPAKLEDSAVYLCASSLAGRGQRETQYFGPGTRLLVL.

The chain combines TRBV5-4 with TRBJ1-2, with 7 bases that match TRBD1. Per the germline V gene, CDR1 is SGHNT and CDR2 is YYREEE (reference sequence). The junction had 3 bases not matched to a gene; V was cut back by 2 bases and J by 8 bases. The CDR3 sequence is 12 residues long. CDR3 coding DNA: TGTGCCAGCAGCTTAACGGACAGGGGCTACACCTTC. Protein product: CASSLTDRGYTF.

This chain joins TRBV9 and TRBJ2-1; TRBD2 agrees at 10 bases. Trimming cost V 1 base and J 8 bases; bases outside gene matches: 15. Germline V CDR1 and CDR2: SGDLS, YYNGEE. This CDR3 spans 18 amino acids. The CDR3 DNA reads TGTGCCAGCAGCGTAAGCCATGTAAAGCGGGAGGGGTCGGATGAGCAGTTCTTC. This codes for CASSVSHVKREGSDEQFF.

J is TRBJ1-4 and V is TRBV29-1; D is unresolved. The CDR3 consists of 11 residues. Deletions cut 3 bases from V and 10 bases from J, with 9 bases between. Germline CDR1 SQVTM, CDR2 ANQGSEA. CDR3 sequence: CSVEVTPKLFF. CDR3 DNA sequence: TGCAGCGTTGAGGTCACTCCAAAACTGTTTTTT.

This clone occurred a few times. This chain connects TRBV6-1 to TRBJ2-3, with 9 bases identical to TRBD2. V lost 5 bases, J lost 3 bases, and 0 bases stayed unmatched. In germline, CDR1 is MNHNS, CDR2 SASEGT. CDR3 length equals 13 residues. The CDR3 reads CASSLAGTDTQYF. CDR3 DNA: TGTGCCAGCAGTCTAGCGGGAACAGATACGCAGTATTTT.

This chain connects TRBV10-3 to TRBJ2-6; 8 bases agree with TRBD1. Germline CDR1 and CDR2: ENHRY and SYGVKD. This CDR3 spans 18 amino acids. The ends lost 6 bases at V and 0 bases at J; junction bases unmatched: 10. The CDR3 DNA reads as TGTGCCATCAGCCCATTCGCAGGGGGCCTCTCTGGGGCCAACGTCCTGACTTTC. It codes for CAISPFAGGLSGANVLTF.

This sequence joins TRBV5-6 and TRBJ1-2; 9 nucleotides align to TRBD1. This CDR3 has 14 residues. CDR1 is SGHDT and CDR2 is YYEEEE in the germline V gene. V shed 1 base and J 7 bases; nucleotides not matched to a gene: 5. For the CDR3, the DNA is TGTGCCAGCAGCTTGAACAGGGGGCTAAGTGGCTACACCTTC. This gives the protein CASSLNRGLSGYTF. Complete variable domain (other parts from reference TRBV5-6 and TRBJ1-2): DAGVTQSPTHLIKTRGQQVTLRCSPKSGHDTVSWYQQALGQGPQFIFQYYEEEERQRGNFPDRFSGHQFPNYSSELNVNALLLGDSALYLCASSLNRGLSGYTFGSGTRLTVV.

The chain uses TRBV5-1 and TRBJ1-2, with D perhaps TRBD1 (5 bases). Trimming cost V 4 bases and J 1 base, with 8 bases left between them. Germline CDR1 reads SGHRS; CDR2 reads YFSETQ. The CDR3 is 13 residues long. Here the CDR3 reads CASSPQVNYGYTF. In nucleotides, the CDR3 is TGCGCCAGCAGCCCACAGGTTAACTATGGCTACACCTTC.

As DNA, the CDR3 is TGTGCCAGCAGCTTCCCGGGACAGGGGTACTCTGGAAACACCATATATTTT. Translation: CASSFPGQGYSGNTIYF. This rearrangement joins TRBV7-9 to TRBJ1-3, with 10 nucleotides matching TRBD1. V shed 3 bases, J shed 0 bases, and the junction held 5 bases outside the gene matches. CDR1 is SEHNR, CDR2 FQNEAQ, per germline (reference sequence). The CDR3 runs to 17 residues.

This clone was counted a single time. The chain combines TRBV2 with TRBJ1-4; 9 bases align to TRBD1. V was clipped by 7 bases and J by 6 bases; unmatched bases: 3. CDR1 is SNHLY, CDR2 FYNNEI, per germline. This CDR3 region has 13 residues. CDR3 loop: CASKGQGHEKLFF. The DNA of the CDR3 is TGTGCCAGCAAGGGACAGGGTCATGAAAAACTGTTTTTT.

J is TRBJ1-2 and V is TRBV7-9; 8 nucleotides line up with TRBD1. Unmatched junction bases numbered 7, after V lost 7 bases and J lost 3 bases. CDR1 is SEHNR and CDR2 is FQNEAQ in the germline V gene (reference sequence). The CDR3 covers 14 residues. The CDR3 sequence: CASNTGTGYYGYTF. The CDR3 DNA reads as TGTGCCAGCAATACAGGGACAGGTTACTATGGCTACACCTTC.

CDR3 DNA sequence: TGTGCCACCAAGCTATCTCGGGGGGTTGCGTACGAGCAGTACTTC. Translation gives CATKLSRGVAYEQYF. The chain is built from TRBV15 and TRBJ2-7, with 7 nucleotides matching TRBD2. This CDR3 is 15 amino acids long. The germline gives CDR1 LNHNV, CDR2 YYDKDF (reference sequence). With V trimmed by 7 bases and J by 4 bases, 13 bases remained unmatched.

This clone occurred once. The rearrangement uses TRBV2 and TRBJ2-6, with 9 positions matching TRBD1. The CDR3 runs 15 residues. The trim removed 9 bases at V and 2 bases at J, leaving 5 bases unmatched. The germline V gene has CDR1 SNHLY and CDR2 FYNNEI. CDR3: CARTGGMAGANVLTF. DNA for the CDR3: TGTGCCAGGACAGGGGGTATGGCTGGGGCCAACGTCCTGACTTTC.

The count of this clone is one. V and J are TRBV5-3 and TRBJ1-2; D perhaps matches TRBD1 (5 bases). TRBV5-3 is given ORF status, its function remaining uncertain. The length of the CDR3 is 15 residues. Trimming pared 3 bases from V and 6 bases from J, leaving 18 bases between. This CDR3 reads CARSSLTGTGHGYTF. CDR3 nucleotides: TGTGCCAGAAGCTCGCTGACCGGGACCGGTCATGGCTACACCTTC.